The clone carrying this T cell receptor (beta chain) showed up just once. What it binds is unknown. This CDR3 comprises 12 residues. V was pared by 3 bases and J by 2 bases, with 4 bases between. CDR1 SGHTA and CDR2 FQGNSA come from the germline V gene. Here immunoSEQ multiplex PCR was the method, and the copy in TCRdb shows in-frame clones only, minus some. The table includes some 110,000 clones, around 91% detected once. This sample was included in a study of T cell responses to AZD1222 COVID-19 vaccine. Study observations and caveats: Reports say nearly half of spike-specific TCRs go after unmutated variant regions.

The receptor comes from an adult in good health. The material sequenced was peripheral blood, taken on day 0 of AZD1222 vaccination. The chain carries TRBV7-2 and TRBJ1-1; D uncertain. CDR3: CASSFYNTEAFF. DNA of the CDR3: TGTGCCAGCAGCTTCTATAACACTGAAGCTTTCTTT.